A single sample gave rise to the 30 T cell receptor beta chains below, sequenced in a study of CD8+ T cells in alopecia areata listed by TCRdb under 2018. The library was produced with the immunoSEQ multiplex PCR assay. To provide template for TCR sequencing, every sample had RNA extracted and reverse transcribed into cDNA. Sourced from immuneACCESS, this table was stored by TCRdb with only in-frame sequences that have V and J called. A share of the clones is absent; for the studies checked, an unresolved V gene accounts for under half, and the remainder has no known explanation. This sample holds roughly 250,000 clones; 60% were observed only once. Together, the top ten hold 0.75% to 0.95% of the sample. The meaning of the sample's treatment or condition label: oral pan-JAK inhibitor, 5-10 mg twice daily. The material sequenced was CD4+ T cells sorted from blood, taken at roughly week 52, from a patient treated with tofacitinib. The receptors come from a human donor with alopecia areata.

The chain employs TRBV18 and TRBJ2-2, with 7 bases matching TRBD1. The V gene end was trimmed by 3 bases and the J gene end by 7 bases; junction bases not matched to a gene: 11. CDR1 and CDR2 from the germline V gene are KGHSH and LQKENI. This CDR3 spans 16 amino acids. As DNA, the CDR3 is TGTGCCAGCTCACCCCTTGTGGCAGGGGGAAACGGGGAGCTGTTTTTT. This codes for CASSPLVAGGNGELFF.

The J gene is TRBJ2-5, the V gene TRBV4-3; possibly TRBD2 for D (6 bases). This CDR3 contains 15 residues. V was cut by 0 bases and J by 5 bases, with 13 bases left in between. CDR1 and CDR2 from the germline V gene are LGHNA and YSLEER. The CDR3 sequence is CASSQDQGGVETQYF. CDR3 DNA sequence: TGCGCCAGCAGCCAAGATCAAGGAGGGGTCGAGACCCAGTACTTC.

This clone was recorded a few times. The chain combines TRBV10-3 with TRBJ1-1; D not certain. Germline lookup yields CDR1 ENHRY and CDR2 SYGVKD. Trimming removed 2 bases from V and 3 bases from J, with 4 bases in between. CDR3 size: 12 residues. The CDR3 DNA is TGTGCCATCAGTGAGCCCTACACTGAAGCTTTCTTT. It encodes CAISEPYTEAFF.

The chain is built from TRBV19 and TRBJ2-3; D is perhaps TRBD1 (6 bases). This CDR3 spans 14 amino acids. From germline, CDR1 is LNHDA and CDR2 SQIVND (reference sequence). V was clipped by 2 bases and J by 0 bases, with 6 bases between them. CDR3 sequence reads: CASSIRGSTDTQYF. CDR3 bases: TGTGCCAGTAGTATAAGGGGGAGCACAGATACGCAGTATTTT. Full variable domain (remainder filled in from reference TRBV19 and TRBJ2-3): DGGITQSPKYLFRKEGQNVTLSCEQNLNHDAMYWYRQDPGQGLRLIYYSQIVNDFQKGDIAEGYSVSREKKESFPLTVTSAQKNPTAFYLCASSIRGSTDTQYFGPGTRLTVL.

There are a few counts of this clone. This chain links TRBV18 with TRBJ2-2, with 12 positions matching TRBD2. Germline CDR1 is KGHSH and CDR2 is LQKENI. The CDR3 has 20 amino acids. The junction had 11 bases not matched to a gene; V was cut back by 3 bases and J by 0 bases. The CDR3 DNA is TGTGCCAGCTCACCTATAGGAGGACTAGCGGGATTCGCGAACACCGGGGAGCTGTTTTTT. As protein: CASSPIGGLAGFANTGELFF.

This clone came up a few times. This chain joins TRBV4-1 and TRBJ1-3, with D possibly being TRBD1 (6 bases). Germline values: CDR1 MGHRA, CDR2 YSYEKL. CDR3 length: 16 residues. Deletions cut 8 bases from V and 0 bases from J, with 17 bases between. DNA for the CDR3: TGCGCCAGCGCGGGGGGCAGGCCTCTCTCTGGAAACACCATATATTTT. Translating gives CASAGGRPLSGNTIYF.

The chain joins TRBV29-1 to TRBJ1-2; 7 positions agree with TRBD1. CDR3 length: 12 residues. Germline values: CDR1 SQVTM, CDR2 ANQGSEA. The J segment lost 4 bases and the V segment lost 4 bases, leaving 3 bases of the junction unmatched. The CDR3 sequence: CSVVRGGYGYTF. In DNA, the CDR3 is TGCAGCGTTGTCAGGGGGGGCTATGGCTACACCTTC.

The chain's CDR3 is CASSLGRDEQFF. CDR3 nucleotides: TGTGCCAGCTCACTGGGACGGGATGAGCAGTTCTTC. The rearrangement joins TRBV18 to TRBJ2-1; either TRBD1 or TRBD2 may fit D (5 bases each). Trimming removed 4 bases from V and 8 bases from J, with 9 bases in between. This CDR3 comprises 12 residues. The germline CDR1 and CDR2 sequences are KGHSH and LQKENI.

V is TRBV15 and J is TRBJ2-3; 14 bases fit TRBD2. CDR3 length: 17 amino acids. Germline loops: CDR1 LNHNV, CDR2 YYDKDF (reference sequence). The J segment lost 5 bases and the V segment lost 5 bases, leaving 9 bases of the junction unmatched. The CDR3 DNA reads TGTGCCACCAGCGCCCGACTAGCGGGGGGGTGGATAGATACGCAGTATTTT. Translation: CATSARLAGGWIDTQYF.

Comments on this clone: The same CDR3 arises from other DNA sequences in this sample as well. J is TRBJ1-2 and V is TRBV7-9, with TRBD1 matching over 8 bases. Looked up from germline, CDR1 is SEHNR and CDR2 is FQNEAQ (reference sequence). V was clipped by 5 bases and J by 4 bases; unmatched bases: 3. CDR3 length: 13 amino acids. The CDR3, as DNA: TGTGCCAGCAGCCTCGGACAGGGCTATGGCTACACCTTC. Its protein is CASSLGQGYGYTF.

This clone came up a few times. This chain links TRBV29-1 with TRBJ2-1; D remains ambiguous. CDR3 length: 12 amino acids. Looked up from germline, CDR1 is SQVTM and CDR2 is ANQGSEA. V lost 3 bases to trimming and J lost 9 bases, with 12 bases between them. CDR3 amino acids: CSVDPLVVEQFF. The CDR3, as DNA: TGCAGCGTTGACCCCCTAGTTGTTGAGCAGTTCTTC.

This clone appeared a single time. The J gene is TRBJ1-5, the V gene TRBV30; the match to TRBD1 covers 10 bases. Germline V lookup: CDR1 GTSNPN, CDR2 SVGIG (reference sequence). This CDR3 has 14 amino acids. Losses at the gene ends were 1 base for V and 6 bases for J; bases not matched to a gene: 3. This CDR3 reads CAWSAGQGSQPQHF. In DNA form, the CDR3 reads TGTGCCTGGAGTGCGGGACAGGGGAGTCAGCCCCAGCATTTT. The complete variable domain, with remaining parts taken from reference TRBV30 and TRBJ1-5, reads SQTIHQWPATLVQPVGSPLSLECTVEGTSNPNLYWYRQAAGRGLQLLFYSVGIGQISSEVPQNLSASRPQDRQFILSSKKLLLSDSGFYLCAWSAGQGSQPQHFGDGTRLSIL.

At least ten counts were recorded for this clone. The V call is TRBV5-1, the J call TRBJ2-4; 13 bases fit TRBD2. From germline, CDR1 is SGHRS and CDR2 YFSETQ. Trimming at V came to 1 base and at J to 7 bases, leaving 2 bases not matched to a gene. The CDR3 totals 15 residues. The CDR3 nucleotides are TGCGCCAGCAGCTTGACTAGCGGGGGGGCGAACATTCAGTACTTC. This gives the protein CASSLTSGGANIQYF.

A few counts support this clone. The V call is TRBV30, the J call TRBJ1-5; D remains unclear. CDR1 GTSNPN and CDR2 SVGIG come from the germline V gene (reference sequence). The CDR3 sequence is 15 residues long. V was cut by 2 bases and J by 4 bases, with 15 bases left in between. In DNA form, the CDR3 reads TGTGCCTGGAGTCCTCACAGACCAACGAATCAGCCCCAGCATTTT. As protein: CAWSPHRPTNQPQHF.

This chain joins TRBV29-1 and TRBJ1-5, with no clear D. This CDR3 is 13 amino acids long. Germline assignment: CDR1 SQVTM and CDR2 ANQGSEA. The V gene lost 4 bases and the J gene lost 1 base, with 8 bases spanning the gap. CDR3 in amino acids: CSVAPGSNQPQHF. CDR3 bases: TGCAGCGTTGCCCCCGGAAGCAATCAGCCCCAGCATTTT. Full variable domain (rest looked up from reference TRBV29-1 and TRBJ1-5): SAVISQKPSRDICQRGTSLTIQCQVDSQVTMMFWYRQQPGQSLTLIATANQGSEATYESGFVIDKFPISRPNLTFSTLTVSNMSPEDSSIYLCSVAPGSNQPQHFGDGTRLSIL.

V and J are TRBV7-2 and TRBJ2-3; the D call may be TRBD1 or TRBD2 (5 bases each). Deletions cut 5 bases from V and 2 bases from J, with 14 bases between. The CDR3 consists of 15 residues. CDR1 and CDR2 from the germline V gene are SGHTA and FQGNSA. DNA for the CDR3: TGTGCCAGCAGCGTCGGCAGGGAGCTCACAGATACGCAGTATTTT. Translation: CASSVGRELTDTQYF.

This clone was counted only a few times. The chain uses TRBV30 and TRBJ2-3; TRBD1 matches at 7 bases. Germline assignment: CDR1 GTSNPN and CDR2 SVGIG (reference sequence). The V gene end was trimmed by 2 bases and the J gene end by 4 bases; junction bases not matched to a gene: 6. CDR3 size: 14 residues. CDR3 sequence (DNA): TGTGCCTGGAGTCAAAGGCAGGGGGCAGATACGCAGTATTTT. Translation gives CAWSQRQGADTQYF.

The chain couples TRBV29-1 to TRBJ1-4, with no clear D. CDR1 SQVTM and CDR2 ANQGSEA come from the germline V gene. V was trimmed by 7 bases and J by 0 bases, leaving 9 bases between them. The CDR3 contains 13 residues. CDR3 sequence (DNA): TGCAGCGCCTTGGCCCCAACTAATGAAAAACTGTTTTTT. This translates into CSALAPTNEKLFF.

This chain joins TRBV29-1 and TRBJ2-5, with D possibly TRBD2 on 5 matching bases. Per germline, CDR1 SQVTM and CDR2 ANQGSEA. Trimming stripped 3 bases from V and 5 bases from J, with 10 bases between. The CDR3 contains 12 residues. In nucleotides, the CDR3 is TGCAGCGTTGAGGTGGGAGTCGAGACCCAGTACTTC. This gives the protein CSVEVGVETQYF.

The chain has TRBV30 and TRBJ1-6, with D possibly matching TRBD1 (5 bases). CDR1 and CDR2 from the germline V gene are GTSNPN and SVGIG (reference sequence). This CDR3 has 14 amino acids. The V end lost 2 bases, the J end lost 7 bases, and 12 bases lay between the germline ends. CDR3 sequence reads: CAWSSGTINSPLHF. The DNA of the CDR3 is TGTGCCTGGAGTTCCGGGACCATAAATTCACCCCTCCACTTT.

The sample holds many counts of this clone. This sequence joins TRBV7-2 and TRBJ2-7; 10 nucleotides match TRBD1. The CDR3 consists of 12 residues. Germline CDR1 SGHTA, CDR2 FQGNSA. Trimming at V came to 2 bases and at J to 10 bases, leaving 2 bases not matched to a gene. CDR3 sequence: CASSLRDRGQYF. CDR3 nucleotides: TGTGCCAGCAGCTTACGGGACAGGGGCCAGTACTTC.

This chain connects TRBV29-1 to TRBJ2-3; D is possibly TRBD1 (6 bases). This CDR3 is built from 12 residues. The V gene's germline CDR1 is SQVTM and CDR2 ANQGSEA. Trimming left V 5 bases short and J 7 bases short, with 13 bases between. This chain's CDR3 is CSVPTGSNTQYF. DNA for the CDR3: TGCAGCGTTCCTACAGGGTCAAATACGCAGTATTTT.

The chain carries TRBV27 and TRBJ1-2; TRBD1 is a possible D gene (6 bases). Germline V gives CDR1 MNHEY, CDR2 SMNVEV (reference sequence). This CDR3 has 15 amino acids. With 2 bases removed from V and 2 bases from J, the gap between germline ends came to 12 bases. CDR3 residues: CASSLGGGQNYGYTF. The CDR3 nucleotides read TGTGCCAGCAGTTTAGGCGGGGGGCAGAACTATGGCTACACCTTC.

The chain combines TRBV6-6 with TRBJ2-7; D might be TRBD1 (5 bases). The germline V gene has CDR1 MNHNY and CDR2 SVGAGI (reference sequence). This CDR3 region has 14 residues. Deletions cut 7 bases from V and 2 bases from J, with 15 bases between. CDR3 sequence reads: CASTSADSTYEQYF. CDR3 nucleotides: TGTGCCAGCACCTCAGCCGACAGCACCTACGAGCAGTACTTC.

This rearrangement joins TRBV27 to TRBJ1-6; D remains ambiguous. The V gene's germline CDR1 is MNHEY and CDR2 SMNVEV (reference sequence). CDR3 size: 15 residues. The V gene lost 5 bases and the J gene lost 5 bases, with 13 bases spanning the gap. The CDR3 bases are TGTGCCAGCAGTCCTGGCAGGCGTAATAATTCACCCCTCCACTTT. This gives the protein CASSPGRRNNSPLHF.

This clone has only a few counts. The rearrangement links TRBV5-1 to TRBJ1-4, with D possibly matching TRBD1 (5 bases). Trimming left V 3 bases short and J 0 bases short, with 15 bases between. CDR1 SGHRS and CDR2 YFSETQ come from the germline V gene. The CDR3 is made up of 17 amino acids. The chain's CDR3 is CASSSQGGRATNEKLFF. The CDR3 DNA is TGCGCCAGCAGCTCTCAGGGTGGCCGCGCAACTAATGAAAAACTGTTTTTT.

The rearrangement uses TRBV7-2 and TRBJ2-5, with D perhaps given as TRBD1 or TRBD2 (5 bases each). Germline V gives CDR1 SGHTA, CDR2 FQGNSA. Trimming removed 4 bases from V and 4 bases from J, with 13 bases in between. The CDR3 has 14 residues. The CDR3: CASSSPGRPETQYF. CDR3 nucleotides: TGTGCCAGCAGCTCGCCAGGGAGACCAGAGACCCAGTACTTC.

This clone has ten or more counts. This chain joins TRBV14 and TRBJ2-7; a weak D match, TRBD2 (6 bases). Trimming stripped 4 bases from V and 6 bases from J, with 22 bases between. The CDR3 length is 16 residues. From germline, CDR1 is SGHDN and CDR2 FVKESK. The CDR3 bases are TGTGCCAGCAGCCGCAGGGACTTCTATCTCCTAGGCGAGCAGTACTTC. The encoded protein is CASSRRDFYLLGEQYF.

V is TRBV5-1 and J is TRBJ1-1; no clear D gene. This CDR3 spans 14 amino acids. The germline gives CDR1 SGHRS, CDR2 YFSETQ. Trimming took 0 bases from V and 8 from J, leaving 14 bases between them. In DNA form, the CDR3 reads TGCGCCAGCAGCTTGGTGGAGGCCTCTAGGGAAGCTTTCTTT. Protein: CASSLVEASREAFF.

V usage is TRBV2 and J usage is TRBJ1-2; D perhaps matches TRBD1 (6 bases). CDR1 is SNHLY, CDR2 FYNNEI, per germline. Trimming removed 4 bases from V and 1 base from J, with 10 bases in between. The CDR3 runs 14 residues. The CDR3 region is CASSAQQGNYGYTF. The CDR3 DNA reads TGTGCCAGCAGTGCCCAACAGGGTAACTATGGCTACACCTTC.